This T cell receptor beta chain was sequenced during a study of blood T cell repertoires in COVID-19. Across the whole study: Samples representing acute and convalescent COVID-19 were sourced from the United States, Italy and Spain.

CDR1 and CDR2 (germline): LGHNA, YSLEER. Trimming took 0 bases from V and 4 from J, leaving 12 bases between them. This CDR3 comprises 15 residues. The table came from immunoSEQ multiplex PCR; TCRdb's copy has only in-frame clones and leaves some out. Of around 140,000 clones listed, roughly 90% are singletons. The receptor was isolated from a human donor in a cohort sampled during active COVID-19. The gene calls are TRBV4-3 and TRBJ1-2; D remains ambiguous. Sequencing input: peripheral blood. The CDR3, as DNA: TGCGCCAGCAGCCAAGAATACAGTAAGACCTATGGCTACACCTTC. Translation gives CASSQEYSKTYGYTF.